A selection of T cell receptor beta chains follows, all from one sample in a study of OX40 agonist ivuxolimab in advanced cancers. Here immunoSEQ multiplex PCR was the method, and the copy in TCRdb shows in-frame clones only, minus some. The sample consists of around 81,000 clones, roughly four fifths of them appearing once. Material: CD4+ or CD8+ T cells sorted from blood, obtained in a trial of the OX40 agonist ivuxolimab. Receptors were obtained from an adult with an advanced solid tumor such as melanoma, head and neck, liver or kidney cancer. Each CDR3 is given with its conserved first and last residue. A D gene is named only where the DNA matches it firmly. Clone size appears in some rows only: once, few, many, or a class for an expanded clone.

>-|TRBV7-9|-|TRBJ1-1
TGTGCCAGCAGCTTACAACAGGGAGGAGGGGGCACTGAAGCTTTCTTT
CASSLQQGGGGTEAFF
>-|TRBV27|-|TRBJ2-5
TGTGCCAGCGGGCAGGTACAAGAGACCCAGTACTTC
CASGQVQETQYF
>TRBD2|TRBV6-6|-|TRBJ2-3
TGTGCCGCCCTGGCGGGAGTGACAGATACGCAGTATTTT
CAALAGVTDTQYF
>-|TRBV28|-|TRBJ1-2
TGTGCCAGCAGTTTTCACAGGGAGCCCTATGGCTACACCTTC
CASSFHREPYGYTF
>-|TRBV7-8|-|TRBJ2-3
TGTGCCAGCATTGGAAGGGAGAAAGATACGCAGTATTTT
CASIGREKDTQYF
>-|TRBV19|-|TRBJ2-2
TGTGCCAGTAGCCCGCCCACCGGGGAGCTGTTTTTT
CASSPPTGELFF
>TRBD1|TRBV6-1|-|TRBJ1-1
TGTGCCAGCAGTGTACGTCGGCGACAGGGGAGAAGGAGTACTGAAGCTTTCTTT
CASSVRRRQGRRSTEAFF
>-|TRBV6-5|many|TRBJ1-1
TGTGCCGTTGTTTCTGGCAGAATGTTTGCGGCTTTCTTT
CAVVSGRMFAAFF
>TRBD1|TRBV7-9|-|TRBJ2-5
TGTGCCAGCAAACCACACCTAGACAGGGGGCTTCGAGAGACCCAGTACTTC
CASKPHLDRGLRETQYF
>TRBD1|TRBV27|-|TRBJ2-7
TGTGCCAGCAGTTTATCCTGGCGGACAGGGAGGCCCTACGAGCAGTACTTC
CASSLSWRTGRPYEQYF
>-|TRBV11-2|-|TRBJ1-3
TGTGCCAGCAGCTTGAGGCAACCGGCGCGCAACACCATATATTTT
CASSLRQPARNTIYF
>TRBD2|TRBV30|medium-sized|TRBJ2-7
TGTGCCTGGAGCAGAAGCTGGCGGGAGTTGTACGAGCAGTACTTC
CAWSRSWRELYEQYF
>TRBD2|TRBV7-7|-|TRBJ2-1
TGTGCTAGCAGCTTAGGCGGGGGGGGAAATGAGCAGTTCTTC
CASSLGGGGNEQFF
>TRBD1|TRBV9|few|TRBJ1-4
TGTGCCAGCAGCAGGACAGGGTTCATTAATGAAAAACTGTTTTTT
CASSRTGFINEKLFF
>TRBD2|TRBV5-5|-|TRBJ2-7
TGTGCCAGCAGGAGGGAACTAGCGGGAGGCCACGAGCAGTACTTC
CASRRELAGGHEQYF
>-|TRBV19|-|TRBJ2-2
TGTGCCGGCGCCGACAGTTTCACCGGGGAGCTGTTTTTT
CAGADSFTGELFF
>-|TRBV19|-|TRBJ1-1
TGTGCCAGTAGTGACTGGGGGAACACTGAAGCTTTCTTT
CASSDWGNTEAFF
>-|TRBV4-2|-|TRBJ2-7
TGTGCCAGCAGCCAAGAAGGTGGGGGGCCTACCTCAACCCTCTACGAGCAGTACTTC
CASSQEGGGPTSTLYEQYF
>-|TRBV7-9|-|TRBJ2-1
TGTGCCACACTGGGCGGTGACGAGCGGTTCTTC
CATLGGDERFF
>-|TRBV28|-|TRBJ1-1
TGTGCCAGCATAGGACAGAGACTTATGAACACTGAAGCTTTCTTT
CASIGQRLMNTEAFF
>-|TRBV9|-|TRBJ2-2
TGTGCCAGCAGCCCCCCCCAGTGGTCCACCACTCAAACCGGGGAGCTGTTTTTT
CASSPPQWSTTQTGELFF
>-|TRBV29-1|-|TRBJ2-7
TGCAGCGTGGACTCCCGGGGGAAGCAGTACTTC
CSVDSRGKQYF
>TRBD1|TRBV28|few|TRBJ2-3
TGTGCCAGCAGTTCCCCGACAGGGACGGGAGATACGCAGTATTTT
CASSSPTGTGDTQYF
>-|TRBV18|once|TRBJ1-4
TGTGCCAGCTCACCTCGTAATGAAAAACTGTTTTTT
CASSPRNEKLFF